Reported below is one TCR beta chain. This sample was included in a study of T-cell reconstitution after alpha-beta-depleted transplantation in children. Unique molecular identifiers were used to barcode this TCRbeta library. One entry per CDR3 protein, called by TCRdb with MiXCR from the PCR reads. The sample gives 490,000 or so distinct CDR3 sequences, about an eighth of which show up once; approximately 5.4% is in the top ten. The V and J ends lost 4 bases and 8 bases respectively, with 18 bases between them. The CDR3 sequence is 16 residues long. Germline V gene lookup returns CDR1 MNHNS and CDR2 SASEGT.

Here the sequenced sample was PBMCs from the stem cell graft donor, taken from the stem cell graft. The receptor was derived from a human donor who donated a stem cell graft to a child with combined immunodeficiency. This chain joins TRBV6-1 and TRBJ1-6; D might be TRBD1 (5 bases). The CDR3 is CASSGRLGGRDSPLHF. CDR3 DNA: TGTGCCAGCAGTGGCCGCCTCGGGGGTCGGGATTCACCCCTCCACTTT.